Listed here are 15 T cell receptor beta chains from one sample, sequenced in a study of shared clonotypes between healthy human individuals. Using immunoSEQ multiplex PCR, the repertoire was profiled, and TCRdb retains in-frame clones only, with some absent. The sample lists over a million clones; approximately 97% were seen once. The sequenced sample was naive CD4+ T cells sorted from blood. Subset here: CD45RA+ positively selected. These receptors were taken from a man aged 30 to 45 in good health.

The V gene is TRBV11-2, the J gene TRBJ2-1, with D possibly being TRBD2 (6 bases). This CDR3 region has 14 residues. Germline values: CDR1 SGHAT, CDR2 FQNNGV. V was shortened by 4 bases and J by 6 bases, with 13 bases between the two germline ends. CDR3 protein: CASSSDRLVNEQFF. CDR3 nucleotide sequence: TGTGCCAGCAGCTCGGACCGACTAGTCAATGAGCAGTTCTTC.

This sequence joins TRBV5-1 and TRBJ2-5; 10 nucleotides line up with TRBD2. The CDR3 is 17 amino acids. V gave up 2 bases and J gave up 3 bases; unmatched junction bases: 10. Germline V gene lookup returns CDR1 SGHRS and CDR2 YFSETQ. The CDR3 protein is CASSFITSGIGKETQYF. The CDR3 nucleotides read TGCGCCAGCAGCTTTATCACTAGCGGGATTGGGAAAGAGACCCAGTACTTC. Combining the CDR3 with reference TRBV5-1 and TRBJ2-5 gives the whole variable domain KAGVTQTPRYLIKTRGQQVTLSCSPISGHRSVSWYQQTPGQGLQFLFEYFSETQRNKGNFPGRFSGRQFSNSRSEMNVSTLELGDSALYLCASSFITSGIGKETQYFGPGTRLLVL.

The rearrangement links TRBV11-2 to TRBJ2-5, with D maybe TRBD2 (5 bases). Germline CDR1 is SGHAT and CDR2 is FQNNGV. Trimming removed 1 base at V and 1 base at J, with 16 bases between. The CDR3 length is 17 residues. The CDR3 DNA reads as TGTGCCAGCAGCTTAGCGGGGTTTTTGGGGATCCAAGAGACCCAGTACTTC. This codes for CASSLAGFLGIQETQYF.

The V and J genes are TRBV4-1 and TRBJ2-3, with 8 bases that match TRBD1. The CDR3 contains 17 residues. Per the germline V gene, CDR1 is MGHRA and CDR2 is YSYEKL. J lost 0 bases, V lost 3 bases, and 8 bases had no gene match. CDR3 DNA: TGCGCCAGCAGCCAGAGGGGGCAGGGGGCCAGCACAGATACGCAGTATTTT. Protein sequence: CASSQRGQGASTDTQYF.

This clone was observed a few times. The J gene is TRBJ1-1, the V gene TRBV11-2; 8 bases fit TRBD1. Germline loops: CDR1 SGHAT, CDR2 FQNNGV. V lost 5 bases to trimming and J lost 5 bases; unmatched junction nucleotides: 10. The CDR3 extends over 15 amino acids. CDR3 DNA sequence: TGTGCCAGCAGCCCAGGGCAGGGGGCGCGGACTGAAGCTTTCTTT. It encodes CASSPGQGARTEAFF.

This chain connects TRBV2 to TRBJ2-1; TRBD2 agrees at 8 bases. Germline assignment: CDR1 SNHLY and CDR2 FYNNEI. CDR3 size: 12 residues. V lost 6 bases to trimming and J lost 9 bases; unmatched junction nucleotides: 4. The CDR3 is CASSGRAAEQFF. The CDR3 nucleotides are TGTGCCAGCAGCGGGAGGGCCGCTGAGCAGTTCTTC.

V usage is TRBV6-1 and J usage is TRBJ1-5; no reliable D call. V lost 7 bases and J 6 bases, leaving 13 bases between the germline ends. This CDR3 comprises 13 residues. Germline values: CDR1 MNHNS, CDR2 SASEGT. The CDR3 DNA follows: TGTGCCAGCACCACGGGCTGGGGTCAGCCCCAGCATTTT. Amino acids: CASTTGWGQPQHF.

V and J are TRBV9 and TRBJ1-1, with 7 bases identical to TRBD1. V shed 4 bases and J 9 bases; nucleotides not matched to a gene: 9. Looked up from germline, CDR1 is SGDLS and CDR2 is YYNGEE. The CDR3 is 13 residues long. The CDR3 reads CASSIRDRTKAFF. CDR3 coding DNA: TGTGCCAGCAGCATTCGGGACAGAACTAAAGCTTTCTTT.

The chain employs TRBV19 and TRBJ1-1; D unresolved. Trimming stripped 5 bases from V and 0 bases from J, with 13 bases between. The CDR3 contains 15 residues. The germline CDR1 and CDR2 sequences are LNHDA and SQIVND (reference sequence). CDR3 residues: CASSLGGLMNTEAFF. The CDR3 DNA reads TGTGCCAGTAGTTTGGGTGGGCTGATGAACACTGAAGCTTTCTTT.

Note on this clone: The sample contains more than one DNA sequence encoding this CDR3. The CDR3 spells CASSSGLAYNEQFF. The CDR3 coding sequence is TGCGCCAGCAGCTCTGGACTAGCTTACAATGAGCAGTTCTTC. This chain joins TRBV5-1 and TRBJ2-1, with 8 bases lining up with TRBD2. The CDR3 has 14 amino acids. The J segment lost 4 bases and the V segment lost 3 bases, leaving 3 bases of the junction unmatched. The germline V gene has CDR1 SGHRS and CDR2 YFSETQ.

The CDR3 DNA sequence: TGTGCCAGCAGTCGGGACTTCGACAATGAGCAGTTCTTC. Amino acid sequence: CASSRDFDNEQFF. V gene TRBV2 combines with J gene TRBJ2-1; D perhaps matches TRBD2 (6 bases). Germline CDR1 is SNHLY and CDR2 is FYNNEI. Trimming pared 5 bases from V and 5 bases from J, leaving 10 bases between. This CDR3 spans 13 amino acids. Variable domain in full (rest from reference TRBV2 and TRBJ2-1): EPEVTQTPSHQVTQMGQEVILRCVPISNHLYFYWYRQILGQKVEFLVSFYNNEISEKSEIFDDQFSVERPDGSNFTLKIRSTKLEDSAMYFCASSRDFDNEQFFGPGTRLTVL.

The J gene is TRBJ2-7, the V gene TRBV9, with TRBD2 identical over 13 bases. The germline gives CDR1 SGDLS, CDR2 YYNGEE. This CDR3 contains 14 residues. V dropped 4 bases and J dropped 6; count of bases not matched to a gene: 4. CDR3 nucleotides: TGTGCCAGCAGCTTGGGACTAGCGGGAAGCGAGCAGTACTTC. Residues: CASSLGLAGSEQYF.

The chain has TRBV5-1 and TRBJ2-2; maybe TRBD2 (6 bases). This CDR3 comprises 12 residues. The germline V and J ends were trimmed by 6 bases and 8 bases, with 11 bases remaining between them. The germline CDR1 and CDR2 sequences are SGHRS and YFSETQ. The CDR3: CASNPEGGELFF. The DNA for the CDR3 is TGCGCCAGCAACCCGGAGGGGGGGGAGCTGTTTTTT.

With regard to this clone: This CDR3 is also generated by other DNA sequences in the sample. The chain uses TRBV19 and TRBJ2-2; D call uncertain. The CDR3 is 14 amino acids. CDR1 and CDR2 from the germline V gene are LNHDA and SQIVND (reference sequence). The V end was cut by 3 bases, the J end by 2 bases, with 7 bases between. CDR3: CASSIRLNTGELFF. In nucleotides, the CDR3 is TGTGCCAGTAGTATCCGGCTCAACACCGGGGAGCTGTTTTTT.

The chain carries TRBV7-9 and TRBJ2-1; D not certain. The CDR3 sequence is 13 residues long. Trimming removed 0 bases at V and 7 bases at J, with 7 bases between. Looked up from germline, CDR1 is SEHNR and CDR2 is FQNEAQ (reference sequence). The CDR3 DNA reads TGTGCCAGCAGCTTAGCGTGGGATAATGAGCAGTTCTTC. It specifies CASSLAWDNEQFF.